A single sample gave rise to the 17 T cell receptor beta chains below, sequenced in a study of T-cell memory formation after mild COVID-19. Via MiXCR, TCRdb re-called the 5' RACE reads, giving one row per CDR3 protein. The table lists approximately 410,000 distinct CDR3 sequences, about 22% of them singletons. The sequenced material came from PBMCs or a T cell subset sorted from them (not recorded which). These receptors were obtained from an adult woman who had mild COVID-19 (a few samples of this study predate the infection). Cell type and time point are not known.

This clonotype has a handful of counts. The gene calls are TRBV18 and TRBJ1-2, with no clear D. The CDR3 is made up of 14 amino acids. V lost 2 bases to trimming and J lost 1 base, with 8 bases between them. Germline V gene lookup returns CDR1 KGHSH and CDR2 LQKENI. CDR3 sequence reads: CASSPSTRNYGYTF. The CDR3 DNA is TGTGCCAGCTCACCATCGACACGTAACTATGGCTACACCTTC.

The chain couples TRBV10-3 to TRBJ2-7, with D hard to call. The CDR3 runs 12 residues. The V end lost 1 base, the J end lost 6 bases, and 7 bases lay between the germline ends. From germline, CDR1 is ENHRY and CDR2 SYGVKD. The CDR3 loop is CAISEFGPEQYF. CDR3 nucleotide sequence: TGTGCCATCAGTGAGTTCGGACCCGAGCAGTACTTC.

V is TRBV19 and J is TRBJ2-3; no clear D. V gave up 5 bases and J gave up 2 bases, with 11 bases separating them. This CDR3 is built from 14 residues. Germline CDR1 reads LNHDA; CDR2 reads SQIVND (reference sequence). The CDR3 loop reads CASSRAGNTDTQYF. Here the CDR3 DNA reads TGTGCCAGTAGTCGCGCAGGCAACACAGATACGCAGTATTTT.

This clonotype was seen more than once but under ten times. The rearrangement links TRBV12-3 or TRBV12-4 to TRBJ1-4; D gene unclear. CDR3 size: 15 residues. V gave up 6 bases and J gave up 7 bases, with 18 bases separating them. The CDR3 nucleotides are TGTGCCAGCAGCATCTCAACATTGGCGGGTGAAAAACTGTTTTTT. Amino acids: CASSISTLAGEKLFF.

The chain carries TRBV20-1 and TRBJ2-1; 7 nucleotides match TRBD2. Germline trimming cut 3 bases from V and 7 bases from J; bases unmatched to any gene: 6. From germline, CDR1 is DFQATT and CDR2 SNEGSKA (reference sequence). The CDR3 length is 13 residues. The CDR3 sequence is CSARGGSGNEQFF. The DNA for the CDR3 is TGCAGTGCTAGGGGCGGGAGTGGGAATGAGCAGTTCTTC.

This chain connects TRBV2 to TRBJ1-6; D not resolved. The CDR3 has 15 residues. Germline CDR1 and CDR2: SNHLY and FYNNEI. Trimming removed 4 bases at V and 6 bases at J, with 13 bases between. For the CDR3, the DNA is TGTGCCAGCAGTGTGGCGGGAGCGGGTAATTCACCCCTCCACTTT. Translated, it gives CASSVAGAGNSPLHF.

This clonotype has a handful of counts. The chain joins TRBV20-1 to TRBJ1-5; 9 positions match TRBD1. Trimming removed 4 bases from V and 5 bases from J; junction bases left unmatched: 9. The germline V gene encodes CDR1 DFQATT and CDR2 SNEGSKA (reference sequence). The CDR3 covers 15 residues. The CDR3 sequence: CSAISGTGSDQPQHF. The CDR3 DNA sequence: TGCAGTGCTATCTCCGGGACAGGGTCCGATCAGCCCCAGCATTTT.

The CDR3 region has the DNA TGTGCCACCGGAGCTGGGTTCTTC. It codes for CATGAGFF. This chain links TRBV13 with TRBJ2-1; D is unclear. Germline V gene data show CDR1 as PRHDT and CDR2 as FYEKMQ (reference sequence). This CDR3 has 8 residues. The germline V and J ends were trimmed by 10 bases and 15 bases, with 10 bases remaining between them.

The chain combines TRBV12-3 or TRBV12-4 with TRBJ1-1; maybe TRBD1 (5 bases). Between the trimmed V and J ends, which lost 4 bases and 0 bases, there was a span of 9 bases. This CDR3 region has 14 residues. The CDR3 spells CASSSGEMNTEAFF. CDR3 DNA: TGTGCCAGCAGTTCGGGGGAGATGAACACTGAAGCTTTCTTT.

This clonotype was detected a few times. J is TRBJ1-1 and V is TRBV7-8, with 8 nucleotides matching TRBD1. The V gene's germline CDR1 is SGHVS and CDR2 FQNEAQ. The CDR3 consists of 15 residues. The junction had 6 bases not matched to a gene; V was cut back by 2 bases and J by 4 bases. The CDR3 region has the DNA TGTGCCAGCAGCTTATTTCAGGGGGCTACCACTGAAGCTTTCTTT. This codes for CASSLFQGATTEAFF.

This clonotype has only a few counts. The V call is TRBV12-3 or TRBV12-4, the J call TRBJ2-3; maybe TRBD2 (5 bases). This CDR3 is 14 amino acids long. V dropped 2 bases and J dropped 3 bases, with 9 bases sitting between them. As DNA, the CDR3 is TGTGCCAGCAGTTTACGGGGTCAGACAGATACGCAGTATTTT. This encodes CASSLRGQTDTQYF.

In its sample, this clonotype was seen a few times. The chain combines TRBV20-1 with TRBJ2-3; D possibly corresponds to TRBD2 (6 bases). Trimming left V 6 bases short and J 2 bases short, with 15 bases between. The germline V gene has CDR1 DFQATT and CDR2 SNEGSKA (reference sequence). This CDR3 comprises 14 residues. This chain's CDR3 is CSAPGAFNTDTQYF. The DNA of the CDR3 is TGCAGTGCCCCGGGAGCCTTCAACACAGATACGCAGTATTTT.

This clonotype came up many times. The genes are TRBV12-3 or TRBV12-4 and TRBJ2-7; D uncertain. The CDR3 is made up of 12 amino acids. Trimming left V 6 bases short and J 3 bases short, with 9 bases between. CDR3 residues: CASSFSGYEQYF. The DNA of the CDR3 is TGTGCCAGCAGCTTTTCCGGCTACGAGCAGTACTTC.

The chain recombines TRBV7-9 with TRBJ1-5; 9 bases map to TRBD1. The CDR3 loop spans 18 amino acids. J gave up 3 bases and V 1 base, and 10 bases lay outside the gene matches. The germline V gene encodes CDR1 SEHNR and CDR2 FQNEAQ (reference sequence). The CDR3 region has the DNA TGTGCCAGCAGCTTAGTACCCCCGACAGGGGGTTTCAATCAGCCCCAGCATTTT. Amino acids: CASSLVPPTGGFNQPQHF.

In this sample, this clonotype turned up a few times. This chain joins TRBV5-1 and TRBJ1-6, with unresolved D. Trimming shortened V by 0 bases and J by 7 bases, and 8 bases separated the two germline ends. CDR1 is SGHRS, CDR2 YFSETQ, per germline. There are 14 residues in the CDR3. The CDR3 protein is CASSLEAENSPLHF. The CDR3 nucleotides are TGCGCCAGCAGCTTGGAGGCTGAAAATTCACCCCTCCACTTT.

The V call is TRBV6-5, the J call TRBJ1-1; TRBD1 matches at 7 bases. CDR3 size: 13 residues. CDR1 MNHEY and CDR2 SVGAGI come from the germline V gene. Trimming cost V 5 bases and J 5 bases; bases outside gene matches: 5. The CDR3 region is CASSNGRGTEAFF. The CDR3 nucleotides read TGTGCCAGCAGTAACGGCAGGGGGACTGAAGCTTTCTTT.

In nucleotides, the CDR3 is TGTGCCAGCAGCGCCGTTAGCGGTGCCACAGATACGCAGTATTTT. This translates into CASSAVSGATDTQYF. V and J are TRBV9 and TRBJ2-3, with a possible D match to TRBD2 (6 bases). The CDR3 has 15 amino acids. Germline V gene lookup returns CDR1 SGDLS and CDR2 YYNGEE. V lost 3 bases and J lost 2, with 13 bases in between.